These 9 T cell receptor beta chains share one sample of origin, sequenced in a study of cytomegalovirus exposure and HLA in healthy donors. Both 60 Vbeta primers and 13 Jbeta primers went into the PCR. TCRdb keeps only in-frame clones here, not all; method: immunoSEQ multiplex PCR. Of around 140,000 clones detected, 70% to 80% appear once; the ten largest clones hold 1.8%. The sample comprised PBMCs. These receptors were collected from a female donor in good health and CMV-seropositive.

V is TRBV28 and J is TRBJ1-3; perhaps TRBD1 as D (5 bases). The germline V and J ends were trimmed by 11 bases and 0 bases, with 20 bases remaining between them. Germline V gives CDR1 MDHEN, CDR2 SYDVKM. The CDR3 loop spans 16 amino acids. The CDR3 loop reads CAGGNGGLSSGNTIYF. As DNA, the CDR3 is TGTGCCGGAGGAAACGGGGGTCTGAGCTCTGGAAACACCATATATTTT. The whole variable domain, filled in from reference TRBV28 and TRBJ1-3, reads DVKVTQSSRYLVKRTGEKVFLECVQDMDHENMFWYRQDPGLGLRLIYFSYDVKMKEKGDIPEGYSVSREKKERFSLILESASTNQTSMYLCAGGNGGLSSGNTIYFGEGSWLTVV.

V gene TRBV2 combines with J gene TRBJ2-7; 10 bases align to TRBD1. The trim removed 1 base at V and 4 bases at J, leaving 10 bases unmatched. CDR1 is SNHLY and CDR2 is FYNNEI in the germline V gene. The CDR3 is 17 residues long. CDR3: CASSEVTPGQGRYEQYF. Written as DNA, the CDR3 is TGTGCCAGCAGTGAAGTCACTCCGGGACAGGGGAGGTACGAGCAGTACTTC.

The V call is TRBV5-1, the J call TRBJ2-7; TRBD1 matches at 11 bases. CDR3 length equals 15 residues. V shed 4 bases, J shed 2 bases, and the junction held 5 bases outside the gene matches. The germline V gene has CDR1 SGHRS and CDR2 YFSETQ. The CDR3 nucleotides read TGCGCCAGCAGCGGGGGACAGGGGGATACCTACGAGCAGTACTTC. Translating gives CASSGGQGDTYEQYF.

The chain is built from TRBV19 and TRBJ1-5, with TRBD1 as a possible D gene (6 bases). Trimming stripped 5 bases from V and 7 bases from J, with 15 bases between. The germline V gene has CDR1 LNHDA and CDR2 SQIVND (reference sequence). The CDR3 runs 14 residues. This CDR3 is CASSDGSRGQPQHF. CDR3 in DNA: TGTGCCAGTAGTGATGGGTCCAGGGGCCAGCCCCAGCATTTT.

This chain joins TRBV6-1 and TRBJ2-1; TRBD1 matches 10 bases. The germline V gene encodes CDR1 MNHNS and CDR2 SASEGT. This CDR3 is built from 14 residues. Losses at the gene ends were 4 bases for V and 9 bases for J; bases not matched to a gene: 6. The CDR3 loop is CASSVRTGGVEQFF. CDR3 DNA: TGTGCCAGCAGTGTCAGGACAGGGGGGGTTGAGCAGTTCTTC.

The chain carries TRBV9 and TRBJ2-1; D is unclear. The germline V gene has CDR1 SGDLS and CDR2 YYNGEE. The CDR3 is 11 residues long. V was shortened by 4 bases and J by 15 bases, with 14 bases between the two germline ends. CDR3 sequence reads: CASSRGPSLFF. In DNA form, the CDR3 reads TGTGCCAGCAGCCGTGGGCCTTCACTGTTCTTC.

J is TRBJ2-1 and V is TRBV7-8; D not certain. V gave up 2 bases and J gave up 1 base, with 9 bases separating them. The CDR3 covers 15 residues. Germline V gene data show CDR1 as SGHVS and CDR2 as FQNEAQ. CDR3 coding DNA: TGTGCCAGCAGCTTACTTGCGGAATCCTACAATGAGCAGTTCTTC. Its protein is CASSLLAESYNEQFF.

This clone was seen a few times. The chain carries TRBV7-6 and TRBJ1-1, with 8 bases lining up with TRBD1. This CDR3 spans 13 amino acids. With V trimmed by 6 bases and J by 4 bases, 4 bases remained unmatched. Germline V gene lookup returns CDR1 SGHVS and CDR2 FNYEAQ. The CDR3 is CASSPRGPTEAFF. The CDR3 nucleotides are TGTGCCAGCAGTCCCAGGGGGCCCACTGAAGCTTTCTTT.

This chain joins TRBV7-9 and TRBJ2-2; D unclear. Germline V gene sequence: CDR1 SEHNR, CDR2 FQNEAQ (reference sequence). The CDR3 runs 14 residues. The germline V and J ends were trimmed by 0 bases and 0 bases, with 2 bases remaining between them. The CDR3 region is CASSLAANTGELFF. CDR3 in DNA: TGTGCCAGCAGCTTAGCCGCGAACACCGGGGAGCTGTTTTTT.